A selection of T cell receptor beta chains follows, all from one sample in a study of control samples from healthy donors and cancer patients. Assay used: immunoSEQ multiplex PCR; TCRdb lists only in-frame clones, some missing. Among some 120,000 clones listed, more than 80% were seen once. Sequencing used blood. These receptors originate from a man aged 18 to 29 in good health. Both conserved end residues are part of each CDR3. Fields, in order: V gene, clone size, D gene, J gene, CDR3 protein, CDR3 DNA. D genes are given only for firm matches. Size is stated for part of the rows, as once, few or many counts, or as a class when the clone is expanded.

TRBV11-2,NA,TRBD2,TRBJ2-3,CASSLGLAGGPDTQYF,TGTGCCAGCAGCTTAGGGCTAGCGGGAGGGCCGGATACGCAGTATTTT
TRBV2,once,NA,TRBJ1-4,CASRPTGEKLFF,TGTGCCAGCAGGCCTACAGGGGAAAAACTGTTTTTT
TRBV6-6,NA,TRBD1,TRBJ2-3,CASSYGTGRTDTQYF,TGTGCCAGCAGTTACGGGACAGGACGGACAGATACGCAGTATTTT
TRBV14,once,NA,TRBJ1-1,CASSPLLRGEAFF,TGTGCCAGCAGCCCCCTGCTTCGCGGTGAAGCTTTCTTT
TRBV24-1,NA,NA,TRBJ1-2,CATSDSAGLGGYTF,TGTGCCACCAGTGATTCAGCGGGGCTGGGCGGCTACACCTTC
TRBV4-1,NA,NA,TRBJ1-2,CASSQGDFNYGYTF,TGCGCCAGCAGCCAAGGGGATTTTAACTATGGCTACACCTTC
TRBV2,NA,NA,TRBJ1-3,CASRQGFSGNTIYF,TGTGCCAGCCGTCAGGGATTCTCTGGAAACACCATATATTTT
TRBV7-8,NA,NA,TRBJ1-3,CASSLVIRDFTVYTIYF,TGTGCCAGCAGCTTAGTAATTCGAGACTTTACTGTATACACCATATATTTT
TRBV7-8,NA,NA,TRBJ1-5,CASSSRRPESNQPQHF,TGTGCCAGCAGCTCAAGAAGACCCGAGAGCAATCAGCCCCAGCATTTT
TRBV25-1,NA,NA,TRBJ1-5,CASSLGSGTESNQPQHF,TGTGCCAGCAGCCTGGGCAGTGGTACAGAGAGCAATCAGCCCCAGCATTTT
TRBV28,NA,NA,TRBJ2-1,CASSTSDFPDRNEQFF,TGTGCCAGCAGTACCTCGGACTTCCCAGATCGGAATGAGCAGTTCTTC